This passage covers 13 T cell receptor beta chains from one sample sequenced in a study of T cells in Graves' hyperthyroidism and ophthalmopathy. Researchers amplified the TCR beta CDR3 regions from RNA transcripts. The study used the HTBI primer set for a first-round RT-PCR of the TCR CDR3. TCRdb independently ran MiXCR on the multiplex PCR reads; one entry per CDR3 protein. This sample yields about 380,000 distinct CDR3 sequences, of which around 18% are seen a single time; about 38% belongs to the top ten. Sequenced: blood. All receptors come from a man between 18 and 35 years old with Graves' ophthalmopathy.

This clonotype appeared a few times. V and J are TRBV18 and TRBJ2-1, with TRBD2 identical over 13 bases. The CDR3 sequence is 16 residues long. Looked up from germline, CDR1 is KGHSH and CDR2 is LQKENI. Germline trimming cut 1 base from V and 7 bases from J; bases unmatched to any gene: 4. The CDR3 DNA follows: TGTGCCAGCTCACCACTCTCGACTAGCGGGGGGAATGAGCAGTTCTTC. This sequence encodes CASSPLSTSGGNEQFF.

There are many counts of this clonotype. The chain is built from TRBV5-1 and TRBJ1-3; D is unclear. This CDR3 is 15 amino acids long. V was pared by 0 bases and J by 0 bases, with 7 bases between. The germline V gene encodes CDR1 SGHRS and CDR2 YFSETQ. In DNA, the CDR3 is TGCGCCAGCAGCTTGGGACCGAGCTCTGGAAACACCATATATTTT. Its translation: CASSLGPSSGNTIYF.

The V call is TRBV5-1, the J call TRBJ2-1; perhaps TRBD2 as D (6 bases). Trimming removed 0 bases from V and 7 bases from J, with 14 bases in between. The CDR3 loop spans 15 amino acids. Germline CDR1 is SGHRS and CDR2 is YFSETQ. The CDR3 DNA reads TGCGCCAGCAGCTTGGCCCCACCTAGCGTTAATGAGCAGTTCTTC. Amino acid sequence: CASSLAPPSVNEQFF.

There are many counts of this clonotype. The J gene is TRBJ2-7, the V gene TRBV6-1; a possible D gene is TRBD1 (6 bases). Germline V CDR1 and CDR2: MNHNS, SASEGT. V was trimmed by 5 bases and J by 2 bases, leaving 10 bases between them. This CDR3 has 13 residues. The CDR3 nucleotides are TGTGCCAGCAGTTCCCCAGGGGCCTACGAGCAGTACTTC. Its protein product is CASSSPGAYEQYF.

The J gene is TRBJ2-1, the V gene TRBV7-3, with 16 positions matching TRBD2. This CDR3 has 17 amino acids. Per the germline V gene, CDR1 is SGHTA and CDR2 is FQGTGA. Trimming at V came to 5 bases and at J to 5 bases, leaving 6 bases not matched to a gene. CDR3 residues: CASSETGTSGGDNEQFF. CDR3 nucleotide sequence: TGTGCCAGCAGCGAAACCGGGACTAGCGGGGGGGACAATGAGCAGTTCTTC.

The table lists this clonotype with a few counts. The V gene is TRBV9, the J gene TRBJ1-2; D gene unclear. The CDR3 contains 15 residues. The V gene's germline CDR1 is SGDLS and CDR2 YYNGEE. The V end lost 0 bases, the J end lost 3 bases, and 12 bases lay between the germline ends. CDR3 in amino acids: CASSVDSGRYYGYTF. Here the CDR3 DNA reads TGTGCCAGCAGCGTAGATTCGGGCAGATACTATGGCTACACCTTC.

This clonotype was counted many times. The V gene is TRBV29-1, the J gene TRBJ2-3, with D maybe TRBD1 (5 bases). The V gene lost 7 bases and the J gene lost 4 bases, with 21 bases spanning the gap. Germline CDR1 and CDR2: SQVTM and ANQGSEA. The CDR3 consists of 15 residues. The DNA of the CDR3 is TGCAGCGCAGTTTCAGGGTTTTACCTCGCAGATACGCAGTATTTT. Its protein product is CSAVSGFYLADTQYF.

The rearrangement links TRBV10-3 to TRBJ2-3; no firm D call. CDR3 size: 14 residues. Trimming took 0 bases from V and 1 from J, leaving 5 bases between them. CDR1 ENHRY and CDR2 SYGVKD come from the germline V gene. CDR3 DNA sequence: TGTGCCATCAGTGAGTCGGTAGGCACAGATACGCAGTATTTT. Translating gives CAISESVGTDTQYF.

This clonotype has more than one count but fewer than ten. The chain couples TRBV4-1 to TRBJ2-1; the D call may be TRBD1 or TRBD2 (6 bases each). With 1 base removed from V and 3 bases from J, the gap between germline ends came to 13 bases. The CDR3 is 16 residues long. Germline CDR1 reads MGHRA; CDR2 reads YSYEKL. This CDR3 is CASSQVGRGHYNEQFF. DNA for the CDR3: TGCGCCAGCAGCCAAGTTGGACGGGGGCACTACAATGAGCAGTTCTTC.

This clonotype was counted only a few times. This chain uses TRBV20-1 with TRBJ2-5, with a possible D match to TRBD2 (5 bases). Germline V gene sequence: CDR1 DFQATT, CDR2 SNEGSKA (reference sequence). V was shortened by 6 bases and J by 2 bases, with 13 bases between the two germline ends. The CDR3 is made up of 13 amino acids. CDR3 sequence reads: CSAHPGNQETQYF. The DNA of the CDR3 is TGCAGTGCCCACCCGGGGAATCAAGAGACCCAGTACTTC.

This clonotype was seen ten or more times. This sequence joins TRBV10-3 and TRBJ1-5; no definite D call. The CDR3 has 13 amino acids. The V gene's germline CDR1 is ENHRY and CDR2 SYGVKD. The V gene lost 7 bases and the J gene lost 9 bases, with 16 bases spanning the gap. The CDR3 DNA reads TGTGCCATCAAAAAGGAAAGCGATGGGCCCCAGCATTTT. Protein sequence: CAIKKESDGPQHF.

This chain joins TRBV5-1 and TRBJ2-5, with 11 positions matching TRBD2. Trimming took 4 bases from V and 5 from J; bases not matched to a gene: 16. This CDR3 contains 18 residues. Germline-derived CDR1 and CDR2 are SGHRS and YFSETQ. CDR3 nucleotides: TGCGCCAGCAGCCGACGCCCCTTGACTAGCGGGAATACGGAGACCCAGTACTTC. This encodes CASSRRPLTSGNTETQYF.

The chain uses TRBV3-1 and TRBJ1-5, with D perhaps TRBD1 (6 bases). The CDR3 length is 17 residues. Per germline, CDR1 LGHDT and CDR2 YNNKEL (reference sequence). V lost 0 bases to trimming and J lost 7 bases, with 19 bases between them. DNA of the CDR3: TGTGCCAGCAGCCAAGATGGACTTGGGGGCGGGCAACAGCCCCAGCATTTT. Amino acid sequence: CASSQDGLGGGQQPQHF.